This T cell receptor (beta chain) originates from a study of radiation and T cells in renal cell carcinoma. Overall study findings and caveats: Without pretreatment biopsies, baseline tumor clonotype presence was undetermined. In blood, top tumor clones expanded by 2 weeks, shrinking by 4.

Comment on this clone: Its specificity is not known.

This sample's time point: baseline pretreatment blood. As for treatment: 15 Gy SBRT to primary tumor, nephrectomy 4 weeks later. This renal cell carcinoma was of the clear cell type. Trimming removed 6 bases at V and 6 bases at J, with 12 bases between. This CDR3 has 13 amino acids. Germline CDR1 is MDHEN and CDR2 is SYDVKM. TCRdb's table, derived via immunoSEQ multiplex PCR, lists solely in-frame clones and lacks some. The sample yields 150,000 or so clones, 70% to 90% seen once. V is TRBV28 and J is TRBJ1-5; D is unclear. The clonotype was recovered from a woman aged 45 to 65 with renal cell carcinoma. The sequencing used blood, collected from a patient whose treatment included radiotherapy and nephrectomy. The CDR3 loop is CASRNAVTQPQHF. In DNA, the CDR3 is TGTGCCAGCAGGAATGCTGTTACTCAGCCCCAGCATTTT.